This T cell receptor (beta chain) originates from a study of OX40 agonist ivuxolimab in advanced cancers. Per germline, CDR1 SEHNR and CDR2 FQNEAQ (reference sequence). Trimming took 5 bases from V and 2 from J; bases not matched to a gene: 3. The CDR3 runs to 14 residues. This clone has just one count. Some clones are missing from TCRdb's copy, which holds only in-frame ones; the method was immunoSEQ multiplex PCR. The sample lists around 100,000 clones; 91% were seen once. This chain connects TRBV7-9 to TRBJ2-3; 8 bases match TRBD2. This specimen was CD4+ or CD8+ T cells sorted from blood, taken in a trial of the OX40 agonist ivuxolimab. This TCR was sampled from an adult with an advanced solid tumor such as melanoma, head and neck, liver or kidney cancer. The CDR3 region is CASSLSGTTDTQYF. The CDR3 region has the DNA TGTGCCAGCAGCCTTAGCGGGACCACAGATACGCAGTATTTT.